This paragraph covers one TCR beta chain sequence. Germline CDR1 reads MDHEN; CDR2 reads SYDVKM. Trimming took 9 bases from V and 3 from J; bases not matched to a gene: 11. This CDR3 has 15 residues. The authors' processing: From reference gene primer amplification, estimates of nucleated cell counts were derived. Data came from immunoSEQ multiplex PCR; TCRdb stores just in-frame clones and leaves some out. The DNA was the basis for D and trimming; V, J and clone size are from that table. Of some 270,000 clones in the sample, roughly 89% were seen once. This sample was taken from a study of blood T cell repertoires in COVID-19. Overall study context: The United States, Italy and Spain supplied acute and convalescent COVID-19 samples.

Sequences were obtained from peripheral blood. The rearrangement links TRBV28 to TRBJ2-5, with TRBD2 matching over 9 bases. The sequence came from a woman between 35 and 50 years old who had recovered from COVID-19. The CDR3 protein is CASRPSGAQKETQYF. The CDR3 DNA follows: TGTGCCAGTCGGCCTAGCGGGGCCCAAAAAGAGACCCAGTACTTC. The complete variable domain, with remaining parts taken from reference TRBV28 and TRBJ2-5, reads DVKVTQSSRYLVKRTGEKVFLECVQDMDHENMFWYRQDPGLGLRLIYFSYDVKMKEKGDIPEGYSVSREKKERFSLILESASTNQTSMYLCASRPSGAQKETQYFGPGTRLLVL.